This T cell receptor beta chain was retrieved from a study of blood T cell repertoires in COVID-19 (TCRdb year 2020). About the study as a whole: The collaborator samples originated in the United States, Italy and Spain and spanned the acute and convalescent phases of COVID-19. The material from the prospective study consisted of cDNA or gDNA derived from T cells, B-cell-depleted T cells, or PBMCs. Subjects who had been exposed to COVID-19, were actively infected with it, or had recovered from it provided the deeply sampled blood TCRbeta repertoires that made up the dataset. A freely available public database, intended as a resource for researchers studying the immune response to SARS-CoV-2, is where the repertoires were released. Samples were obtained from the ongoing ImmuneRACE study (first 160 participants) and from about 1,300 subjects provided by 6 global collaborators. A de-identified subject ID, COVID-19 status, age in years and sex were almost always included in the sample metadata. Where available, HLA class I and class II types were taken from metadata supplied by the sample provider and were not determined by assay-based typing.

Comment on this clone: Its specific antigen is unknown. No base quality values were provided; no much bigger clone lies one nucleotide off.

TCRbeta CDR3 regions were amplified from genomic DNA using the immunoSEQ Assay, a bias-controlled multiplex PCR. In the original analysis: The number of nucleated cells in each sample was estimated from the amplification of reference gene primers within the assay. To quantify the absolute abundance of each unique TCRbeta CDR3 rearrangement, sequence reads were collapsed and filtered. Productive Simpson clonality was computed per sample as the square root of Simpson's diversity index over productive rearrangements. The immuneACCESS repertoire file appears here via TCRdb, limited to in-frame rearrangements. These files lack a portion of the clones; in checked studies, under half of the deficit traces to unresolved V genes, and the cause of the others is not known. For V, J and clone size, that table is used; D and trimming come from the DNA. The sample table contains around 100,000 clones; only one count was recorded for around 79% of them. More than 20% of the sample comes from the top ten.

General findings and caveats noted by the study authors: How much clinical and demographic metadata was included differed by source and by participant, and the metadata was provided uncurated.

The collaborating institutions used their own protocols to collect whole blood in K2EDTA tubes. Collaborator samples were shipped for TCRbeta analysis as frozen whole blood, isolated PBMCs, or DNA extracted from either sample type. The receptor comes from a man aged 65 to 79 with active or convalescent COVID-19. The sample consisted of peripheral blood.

The CDR3 reads CASTKRQGSTGELFF. Read as DNA, the sequence is TGTGCCAGCACCAAGAGACAGGGGAGTACCGGGGAGCTGTTTTTT. The chain couples TRBV7-8 to TRBJ2-2; 8 of the junction bases match TRBD1. The CDR3 spans 15 residues, from the cysteine through the phenylalanine. Kept here is only the CDR3 DNA, which spans 45 bases and is read in frame from base 1. Trimming accounts for 7 bases at V and 5 bases at J, while the number of junction bases matched to no gene is 9. The germline V gene supplies CDR1 SGHVS and CDR2 FQNEAQ. Reference TRBV7-8 and TRBJ2-2 proteins supply the regions before and after the CDR3; the full variable domain is: GAGVSQSPRYKVAKRGQDVALRCDPISGHVSLFWYQQALGQGPEFLTYFQNEAQLDKSGLPSDRFFAERPEGSVSTLKIQRTQQEDSAVYLCASTKRQGSTGELFFGEGSRLTVL.